This T cell receptor (beta chain) was sequenced during a study of blood T cells in healthy people across ages. PCR was performed a second time for about 7 to 11 cycles using a sample-barcoded 5' primer and a J-beta primer mix. Every sample gave at least 2.5 million paired-end reads containing CDR3. TCRdb independently ran MiXCR on the 5' RACE reads; one entry per CDR3 protein. This repertoire shows around 1,100,000 distinct CDR3 sequences, around two fifths found once; its top ten account for under 15%. Findings of the study overall: Long-lived donors had more naive CD4+ cells and higher diversity than aged donors. Age advanced and TCR beta diversity per million T cells fell, roughly linearly.

Every donor provided 9.5 to 10 milliliters of peripheral blood. CDR1 is SGHRS, CDR2 YFSETQ, per germline. This CDR3 is 14 amino acids long. With respect to this clonotype: Its matching antigen is unknown. At one end the junction does not follow the germline gene, possibly because of a read error.

The V gene is TRBV5-1, the J gene TRBJ2-2, with D possibly TRBD2 on 5 matching bases. Sequenced: blood. The sequence was obtained from a young man in good health. CDR3 in DNA: TGCGCCAGCAGCTTTGATTCGAACACCGGGGAGCCGTTTTTT. Translating gives CASSFDSNTGEPFF.